The 16 T cell receptor beta chains below come from one sample, sequenced in a study of neurological immune-mediated disorders. Time point reported: technical triplicate 1. Each CDR3 protein is one row after TCRdb ran MiXCR on the 5' RACE reads. The repertoire holds roughly 38,000 distinct CDR3 sequences, with more than 9.5% as singletons. The sample was PBMCs. These receptors came from a man in his sixties with HTLV-1-associated myelopathy (HAM/TSP).

Ten or more counts support this clonotype. V gene TRBV27 combines with J gene TRBJ2-7; TRBD1 or TRBD2 may be the D gene (6 bases each). With 5 bases removed from V and 3 bases from J, the gap between germline ends came to 14 bases. CDR1 and CDR2 from the germline V gene are MNHEY and SMNVEV (reference sequence). CDR3 size: 14 residues. The CDR3 reads CASSAGTYIYEQYF. CDR3 coding DNA: TGTGCCAGCAGTGCGGGGACATACATCTACGAGCAGTACTTC.

This clonotype was seen repeatedly, ten times or more. The V call is TRBV5-6, the J call TRBJ2-1, with 7 bases lining up with TRBD2. The V gene end was trimmed by 0 bases and the J gene end by 10 bases; junction bases not matched to a gene: 1. Germline CDR1 reads SGHDT; CDR2 reads YYEEEE. The CDR3 sequence is 12 residues long. The CDR3 nucleotides read TGTGCCAGCAGCTTGGGGGAGGGAGAGCAGTTCTTC. Protein: CASSLGEGEQFF.

The rearrangement joins TRBV5-6 to TRBJ2-1, with 11 bases matching TRBD2. Germline CDR1 SGHDT, CDR2 YYEEEE. The CDR3 extends over 15 amino acids. The V gene end was trimmed by 5 bases and the J gene end by 8 bases; junction bases not matched to a gene: 9. The CDR3: CASSQTGTSGYEQFF. CDR3 nucleotide sequence: TGTGCCAGCAGTCAAACCGGGACTAGCGGCTATGAGCAGTTCTTC.

This clonotype was observed many times. The gene calls are TRBV5-1 and TRBJ1-1; TRBD1 matches 7 bases. This CDR3 has 15 residues. Germline CDR1 SGHRS, CDR2 YFSETQ. V was clipped by 4 bases and J by 0 bases; unmatched bases: 6. CDR3 residues: CASSPRDSMNTEAFF. The CDR3, as DNA: TGCGCCAGCAGCCCCCGGGACAGCATGAACACTGAAGCTTTCTTT.

This clonotype was recorded at least ten times. The chain combines TRBV29-1 with TRBJ2-3; 7 bases fit TRBD1. V was pared by 5 bases and J by 5 bases, with 4 bases of the junction left unmatched. The CDR3 loop spans 12 amino acids. Looked up from germline, CDR1 is SQVTM and CDR2 is ANQGSEA. DNA of the CDR3: TGCAGCGTTACCCCAGGGGGAGATACGCAGTATTTT. Translated: CSVTPGGDTQYF.

The V gene is TRBV23-1, the J gene TRBJ2-2; D may be TRBD1 (5 bases). TRBV23-1 carries the ORF label, with uncertain function. This CDR3 is 19 amino acids long. The V and J ends lost 0 bases and 0 bases respectively, with 17 bases between them. DNA of the CDR3: TGCGCCAGCAGTCAATCGAGCCGGACAAACGACGCGAACACCGGGGAGCTGTTTTTT. Translating it yields CASSQSSRTNDANTGELFF.

On this clonotype itself: A read error may account for a junction end that differs from germline. V usage is TRBV7-9 and J usage is TRBJ2-3; unclear D gene. Germline V gives CDR1 SEHNR, CDR2 FQNEAQ (reference sequence). The CDR3 extends over 14 amino acids. This CDR3 reads CASIRDTVSDMQYF. In nucleotides, the CDR3 is TGTGCCAGCATCCGCGATACCGTGTCAGATATGCAGTATTTT.

In its sample, this clonotype was seen many times. The CDR3 protein is CASSDRVNSNQPQHF. Here the CDR3 DNA reads TGTGCCAGCAGTGATAGGGTGAATAGCAATCAGCCCCAGCATTTT. The chain carries TRBV6-5 and TRBJ1-5; D unclear. From germline, CDR1 is MNHEY and CDR2 SVGAGI. The CDR3 spans 15 residues. The V end lost 5 bases, the J end lost 0 bases, and 11 bases lay between the germline ends.

In its sample, this clonotype was seen many times. The J gene is TRBJ2-3, the V gene TRBV7-3; D is unresolved. V was cut by 1 base and J by 0 bases, with 8 bases left in between. Germline values: CDR1 SGHTA, CDR2 FQGTGA. CDR3 length equals 15 residues. The CDR3 loop is CASSLSPTSTDTQYF. CDR3 sequence (DNA): TGTGCCAGCAGCTTAAGCCCGACTAGCACAGATACGCAGTATTTT.

This clonotype was found many times. V gene TRBV5-1 combines with J gene TRBJ1-1; a weak D match, TRBD1 (6 bases). The V gene lost 4 bases and the J gene lost 4 bases, with 11 bases spanning the gap. There are 13 residues in the CDR3. Germline lookup yields CDR1 SGHRS and CDR2 YFSETQ. CDR3 DNA sequence: TGCGCCAGCAGCCTCAGGGGTGGCACTGAAGCTTTCTTT. Amino acid sequence: CASSLRGGTEAFF.

Ten or more counts support this clonotype. This chain links TRBV29-1 with TRBJ2-1, with TRBD2 identical over 8 bases. From germline, CDR1 is SQVTM and CDR2 ANQGSEA. J gave up 6 bases and V 5 bases, and 6 bases lay outside the gene matches. The length of the CDR3 is 13 residues. CDR3 amino acids: CSVRGGRSNEQFF. DNA of the CDR3: TGCAGCGTTCGAGGCGGGAGGAGCAATGAGCAGTTCTTC.

The rearrangement uses TRBV20-1 and TRBJ2-7, with D maybe TRBD2 (6 bases). Per the germline V gene, CDR1 is DFQATT and CDR2 is SNEGSKA (reference sequence). Trimming removed 3 bases at V and 3 bases at J, with 15 bases between. This CDR3 is 14 amino acids long. The CDR3 DNA is TGCAGTGCTAGTCATAGGGACGGGGGCTACGAGCAGTACTTC. It specifies CSASHRDGGYEQYF.

This clonotype was observed at least ten times. The chain is built from TRBV20-1 and TRBJ2-3; D might be TRBD2 (6 bases). This CDR3 contains 16 residues. V was trimmed by 2 bases and J by 2 bases, leaving 17 bases between them. Germline lookup yields CDR1 DFQATT and CDR2 SNEGSKA (reference sequence). The CDR3: CSARPQLAYSTDTQYF. CDR3 in DNA: TGCAGTGCTAGACCCCAACTAGCCTATTCCACAGATACGCAGTATTTT.

In its sample, this clonotype was seen many times. The rearrangement joins TRBV20-1 to TRBJ2-7; D is perhaps TRBD2 (6 bases). The CDR3 consists of 14 residues. The V gene lost 2 bases and the J gene lost 0 bases, with 11 bases spanning the gap. Germline lookup yields CDR1 DFQATT and CDR2 SNEGSKA (reference sequence). The chain's CDR3 is CSARRRGGSYEQYF. The CDR3 DNA sequence: TGCAGTGCTAGACGGCGGGGAGGCTCCTACGAGCAGTACTTC.

By its share, this clonotype is medium-sized. The genes are TRBV20-1 and TRBJ1-6; 11 bases line up with TRBD1. Germline CDR1 is DFQATT and CDR2 is SNEGSKA (reference sequence). CDR3 length: 17 amino acids. V shed 3 bases, J shed 5 bases, and the junction held 9 bases outside the gene matches. The CDR3 sequence: CSASRPGQGAHNSPLHF. CDR3 nucleotides: TGCAGTGCTAGCCGACCCGGACAGGGGGCACATAATTCACCCCTCCACTTT.

This clonotype was picked up many times. The V gene is TRBV20-1, the J gene TRBJ2-7, with 11 positions matching TRBD2. CDR1 is DFQATT, CDR2 SNEGSKA, per germline (reference sequence). The V and J ends lost 6 bases and 3 bases, in that order; junction bases with no gene match: 13. The CDR3 contains 16 residues. The CDR3 nucleotides are TGCAGTGCCGTGGGGACTAGCGGACCTGCGGGCTACGAGCAGTACTTC. It encodes CSAVGTSGPAGYEQYF.